This T cell receptor beta chain was captured by sequencing in a study of T cell responses to AZD1222 COVID-19 vaccine. Whole-study context: Whether given at about 4 or about 12 weeks, second doses were pooled. Study-wide results and limits: Repertoire sampling occurred only after the peak T cell response. The number of AZD1222 recipients seropositive at baseline was only five to seven. As reported, nearly half of all spike-specific TCRs target variant regions that are unmutated.

As concerns this clone: The antigen is undetermined.

This table comes from immunoSEQ multiplex PCR, and its TCRdb copy is limited to in-frame clones, with some not included. The sample records about 140,000 clones, 90% to 95% being singletons. This CDR3 comprises 13 residues. Between the trimmed V and J ends, which lost 2 bases and 7 bases, there was a span of 9 bases. The chain is built from TRBV12-3 or TRBV12-4 and TRBJ1-5; no clear D. The receptor was derived from an adult in good health. The specimen was peripheral blood, collected on day 0 of AZD1222 vaccination. As DNA, the CDR3 is TGTGCCAGCAGTTTAAACCAGGTCCAGCCCCAGCATTTT. This encodes CASSLNQVQPQHF.